This T cell receptor beta chain came from a study of T cell repertoires in cytomegalovirus infection. TCRdb itself ran the reads through MiXCR, one entry per CDR3 protein. The sample holds 560,000 or so distinct CDR3 sequences, approximately 17% seen once. Ten or more counts support this clonotype. Trimming removed 4 bases at V and 0 bases at J, with 15 bases between. This CDR3 contains 16 residues. Germline CDR1 and CDR2: SEHNR and FQNEAQ (reference sequence). The sequenced material came from CD8+ T cells from PBMCs. J is TRBJ1-1 and V is TRBV7-9; D is possibly TRBD1 (5 bases). The TCR originated in a human donor in good health (CMV status not recorded). Some clones in this sample may be carry-over from other donors' samples. The CDR3 is CASSSGGGGLNTEAFF. In DNA form, the CDR3 reads TGTGCCAGCAGCTCTGGCGGGGGGGGACTGAACACTGAAGCTTTCTTT. Full variable domain (outside the CDR3, taken from reference TRBV7-9 and TRBJ1-1): DTGVSQNPRHKITKRGQNVTFRCDPISEHNRLYWYRQTLGQGPEFLTYFQNEAQLEKSRLLSDRFSAERPKGSFSTLEIQRTEQGDSAMYLCASSSGGGGLNTEAFFGQGTRLTVV.